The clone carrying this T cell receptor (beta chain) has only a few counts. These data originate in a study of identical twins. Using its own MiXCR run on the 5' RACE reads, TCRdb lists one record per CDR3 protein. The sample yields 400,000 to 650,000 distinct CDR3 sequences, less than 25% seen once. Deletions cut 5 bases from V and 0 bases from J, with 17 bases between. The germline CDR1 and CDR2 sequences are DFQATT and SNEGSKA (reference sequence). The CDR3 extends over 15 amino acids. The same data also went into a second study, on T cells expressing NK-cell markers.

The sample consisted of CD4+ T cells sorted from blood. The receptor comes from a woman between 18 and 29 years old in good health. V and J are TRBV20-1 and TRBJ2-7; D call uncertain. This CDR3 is CSAGVRARSSYEQYF. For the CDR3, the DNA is TGCAGTGCTGGAGTCCGGGCGAGGAGCTCCTACGAGCAGTACTTC.